This is a list of T cell receptor beta chains from one sample in a study of shared clonotypes between healthy human individuals. Method: immunoSEQ multiplex PCR; TCRdb's copy keeps in-frame clones and lacks some. In the table there are 550,000 to 800,000 clones, roughly 70% of which are singletons. Sequenced material: memory CD4+ T cells sorted from blood. The receptor set was obtained from a woman in her twenties or thirties in good health. Both conserved end residues are part of each CDR3. Each record gives: J gene, clone size, V gene, D gene, CDR3 protein, CDR3 DNA. A D gene is named only where the DNA matches it firmly. Size is omitted from some rows. Given values are once, few, many or a class for expanded clones.

>TRBJ2-7|NA|TRBV6-6|NA
CASSRDTNNYEQYF
TGTGCCAGCAGTCGCGATACTAACAACTACGAGCAGTACTTC
>TRBJ2-7|NA|TRBV5-1|NA
CASSFRPELNYEQYF
TGCGCCAGCAGCTTTCGGCCGGAGCTTAACTACGAGCAGTACTTC
>TRBJ2-4|NA|TRBV9|TRBD1
CASSSTGASPKNIQYF
TGTGCCAGCAGCTCAACAGGGGCCAGCCCCAAAAACATTCAGTACTTC
>TRBJ1-2|NA|TRBV10-2|NA
CASSGQGLGGYTF
TGCGCCAGCAGTGGTCAGGGGCTGGGGGGCTACACCTTC
>TRBJ1-1|NA|TRBV5-1|TRBD1
CASSLTGANTEAFF
TGCGCCAGCAGCCTAACAGGGGCGAACACTGAAGCTTTCTTT
>TRBJ1-5|NA|TRBV28|NA
CASSSASRTTGNQPQHF
TGTGCCAGCAGTTCGGCTTCCCGAACCACAGGTAATCAGCCCCAGCATTTT
>TRBJ2-2|NA|TRBV6-1|NA
CASSATITTGELFF
TGTGCCAGCAGTGCGACCATAACCACCGGGGAGCTGTTTTTT
>TRBJ2-1|few|TRBV28|NA
CASSLPLGDTLYNEQFF
TGTGCCAGCAGCTTACCTCTCGGGGACACTTTATACAATGAGCAGTTCTTC
>TRBJ1-4|few|TRBV30|TRBD1
CAWSFGQAGREKLFF
TGTGCCTGGAGCTTTGGACAGGCAGGGAGGGAAAAACTGTTTTTT
>TRBJ1-2|NA|TRBV19|NA
CASSISQGTDGYTF
TGTGCCAGTAGTATCTCGCAGGGGACTGATGGCTACACCTTC
>TRBJ2-1|NA|TRBV10-3|TRBD2
CAISDSREGNEQFF
TGTGCCATCAGTGATTCGCGGGAGGGAAATGAGCAGTTCTTC
>TRBJ1-4|NA|TRBV6-1|TRBD1
CASSEYRQGNEKLFF
TGTGCCAGCAGTGAATACCGACAGGGAAATGAAAAACTGTTTTTT
>TRBJ2-2|NA|TRBV6-5|NA
CASSYSLETGELFF
TGTGCCAGCAGTTACTCGTTGGAGACCGGGGAGCTGTTTTTT
>TRBJ2-5|NA|TRBV5-1|NA
CASSLAGVQQETQYF
TGCGCCAGCAGCTTGGCGGGAGTCCAGCAAGAGACCCAGTACTTC
>TRBJ2-2|NA|TRBV9|TRBD1
CASSRGTVNTGELFF
TGTGCCAGCAGCCGAGGGACAGTGAACACCGGGGAGCTGTTTTTT
>TRBJ2-1|NA|TRBV12-5|NA
CASGLGNYNEQFF
TGTGCTAGTGGTTTGGGGAATTACAATGAGCAGTTCTTC
>TRBJ2-2|NA|TRBV19|TRBD2
CASNPGGNTGELFF
TGTGCCAGCAATCCGGGAGGGAACACCGGGGAGCTGTTTTTT
>TRBJ1-2|NA|TRBV10-1|TRBD1
CASGQGEYGYTF
TGCGCCAGCGGACAGGGGGAATATGGCTACACCTTC
>TRBJ2-1|few|TRBV6-4|TRBD2
CASSDRQGLAGLRGRGNEQFF
TGTGCCAGCAGTGACCGCCAGGGGCTAGCGGGATTGAGAGGTCGGGGCAATGAGCAGTTCTTC
>TRBJ2-5|NA|TRBV30|NA
CAWSRPLRTGVFGTQYF
TGTGCCTGGAGCCGGCCCTTGAGGACCGGGGTTTTCGGGACCCAGTACTTC
>TRBJ1-1|NA|TRBV5-4|NA
CASSFPGQGLPEAFF
TGTGCCAGCAGCTTCCCAGGGCAGGGGTTACCTGAAGCTTTCTTT
>TRBJ2-5|NA|TRBV27|NA
CASSRAGQETQYF
TGTGCCAGCAGTCGGGCAGGGCAAGAGACCCAGTACTTC
>TRBJ2-1|NA|TRBV25-1|TRBD1
CASRTGGSGEQFF
TGTGCCAGCAGGACAGGGGGGTCGGGTGAGCAGTTCTTC
>TRBJ1-1|NA|TRBV15|NA
CATSLSWAKRNRTEAFF
TGTGCCACCAGCCTATCGTGGGCGAAACGCAATCGGACTGAAGCTTTCTTT
>TRBJ2-5|NA|TRBV9|TRBD2
CASSVGWAGEGQETQYF
TGTGCCAGCAGCGTAGGGTGGGCGGGAGAGGGGCAAGAGACCCAGTACTTC
>TRBJ1-5|NA|TRBV19|TRBD1
CASTGQGGNQPQHF
TGTGCCAGTACCGGACAGGGAGGAAATCAGCCCCAGCATTTT
>TRBJ2-5|NA|TRBV18|TRBD2
CASSPGGKTQYF
TGTGCCAGCTCACCCGGGGGGAAGACCCAGTACTTC